A single sample gave rise to the 27 T cell receptor beta chains below, sequenced in a study of human T cells and chemical hapten exposure. TCRdb independently ran MiXCR on the RACE reads; one entry per CDR3 protein. The sample lists about 130,000 distinct CDR3 sequences; around 8.3% were seen once. The time point here: healthy volunteer bleed at 2 weeks. The starting material, unfractionated whole blood, was used for total RNA extraction. The sequencing input was whole blood. These receptors came from a male donor in good health. Some clones in this sample may be carry-over from other donors' samples.

This clonotype was recorded a few times. The J gene is TRBJ1-4, the V gene TRBV4-1, with D uncertain. Trimming removed 4 bases at V and 3 bases at J, with 12 bases between. Germline CDR1 MGHRA, CDR2 YSYEKL. This CDR3 has 15 amino acids. CDR3 nucleotides: TGCGCCAGCAGCCCCACGGACTTCCCTAATGAAAAACTGTTTTTT. The encoded protein is CASSPTDFPNEKLFF.

This clonotype was detected a few times. The V call is TRBV20-1, the J call TRBJ2-2; D is uncertain. V dropped 1 base and J dropped 4 bases, with 7 bases sitting between them. CDR3 length: 13 amino acids. Germline CDR1 and CDR2: DFQATT and SNEGSKA (reference sequence). CDR3 residues: CSARGLSTGELFF. CDR3 coding DNA: TGCAGTGCTAGAGGGCTCAGCACCGGGGAGCTGTTTTTT.

This clonotype has ten or more counts. The chain is built from TRBV6-6 and TRBJ2-7; maybe TRBD1 (6 bases). The ends were cut back, 6 bases at V and 2 bases at J, with 14 bases in the middle. Germline V gene lookup returns CDR1 MNHNY and CDR2 SVGAGI (reference sequence). This CDR3 contains 14 residues. The CDR3 spells CASRAGEIPYEQYF. The CDR3 region has the DNA TGTGCCAGCAGGGCAGGGGAAATCCCCTACGAGCAGTACTTC.

The chain joins TRBV11-2 to TRBJ2-1, with a possible D match to TRBD2 (5 bases). The germline V gene encodes CDR1 SGHAT and CDR2 FQNNGV. There are 16 residues in the CDR3. V dropped 5 bases and J dropped 0 bases, with 14 bases sitting between them. In nucleotides, the CDR3 is TGTGCCAGCAGCACCAAGACGGGGAGCTCCTACAATGAGCAGTTCTTC. It is translated as CASSTKTGSSYNEQFF.

This clonotype was seen a few times. The V call is TRBV25-1, the J call TRBJ2-3; tentatively, D is TRBD1 or TRBD2 (6 bases each). This CDR3 is built from 13 residues. The V gene's germline CDR1 is MGHDK and CDR2 SYGVNS. V gave up 7 bases and J gave up 5 bases, with 13 bases separating them. The CDR3 protein is CASTPEGEDTQYF. The CDR3 DNA sequence: TGTGCCAGCACTCCGGAGGGGGAAGATACGCAGTATTTT.

This clonotype has only a few counts. The CDR3 DNA reads as TGTGCTAGTGGTTTGGGCCGGGACAGGGTTCCTCAGAACACCGGGGAGCTGTTTTTT. It is translated as CASGLGRDRVPQNTGELFF. The chain employs TRBV12-5 and TRBJ2-2, with 9 bases identical to TRBD1. Germline V gene lookup returns CDR1 LGHNT and CDR2 FRNRAP. V dropped 1 base and J dropped 1; count of bases not matched to a gene: 10. The CDR3 has 19 residues.

The gene calls are TRBV4-1 and TRBJ2-3, with 9 bases fitting TRBD2. J was trimmed by 2 bases and V by 8 bases; bases with no gene match: 11. The germline gives CDR1 MGHRA, CDR2 YSYEKL. The CDR3 has 16 residues. The CDR3 protein is CASQIRIAGDTDTQYF. The CDR3 coding sequence is TGCGCCAGCCAAATCCGAATAGCGGGAGACACAGATACGCAGTATTTT.

The rearrangement uses TRBV5-5 and TRBJ2-1, with D tentatively TRBD2 (5 bases). This CDR3 has 16 amino acids. From germline, CDR1 is SGHKS and CDR2 YYEKEE (reference sequence). Trimming left V 0 bases short and J 6 bases short, with 16 bases between. The CDR3 nucleotides read TGTGCCAGCAGCTTGGCGGCTAGCCGGTTGGGCAATGAGCAGTTCTTC. This translates into CASSLAASRLGNEQFF.

This clonotype has more than one count but fewer than ten. This chain joins TRBV4-2 and TRBJ2-5, with 7 positions matching TRBD2. The J segment lost 4 bases and the V segment lost 0 bases, leaving 14 bases of the junction unmatched. Germline V gene data show CDR1 as LGHNA and CDR2 as YNFKEQ. The CDR3 sequence is 18 residues long. CDR3 nucleotides: TGTGCCAGCAGCCAAGATCCTAGCGGACTCAGTAGGGCAGAGACCCAGTACTTC. This gives the protein CASSQDPSGLSRAETQYF.

The sample holds many counts of this clonotype. V and J are TRBV5-1 and TRBJ2-1; 12 bases are a match to TRBD2. Per the germline V gene, CDR1 is SGHRS and CDR2 is YFSETQ. The CDR3 totals 18 residues. The V gene end was trimmed by 0 bases and the J gene end by 6 bases; junction bases not matched to a gene: 10. CDR3 sequence (DNA): TGCGCCAGCAGCTTGGGACTAGCGGGAGTTGGGGCTATCAATGAGCAGTTCTTC. It specifies CASSLGLAGVGAINEQFF.

This clonotype was seen ten or more times. The chain links TRBV20-1 to TRBJ1-2; 7 bases are a match to TRBD1. V shed 5 bases and J 7 bases; nucleotides not matched to a gene: 7. The CDR3 totals 12 residues. Germline CDR1 is DFQATT and CDR2 is SNEGSKA (reference sequence). DNA for the CDR3: TGCAGTGCTCTGATAGCAGGGGGTGGCTACACCTTC. Its translation is CSALIAGGGYTF.

Ten or more counts support this clonotype. The V call is TRBV12-3 or TRBV12-4, the J call TRBJ2-4, with D tentatively TRBD2 (5 bases). The CDR3 spans 17 residues. The V end was cut by 2 bases, the J end by 0 bases, with 14 bases between. The CDR3 here is CASSLSEEWEAKNIQYF. The CDR3 DNA is TGTGCCAGCAGTTTATCGGAGGAATGGGAAGCCAAAAACATTCAGTACTTC.

The sample holds a few counts of this clonotype. The chain is built from TRBV12-3 or TRBV12-4 and TRBJ2-7, with no clear D. V lost 0 bases and J 5 bases, leaving 8 bases between the germline ends. This CDR3 has 13 residues. CDR3 nucleotides: TGTGCCAGCAGTTTAGCGCAAAGCCACGAGCAGTACTTC. Translating it yields CASSLAQSHEQYF.

This clonotype was counted at least ten times. The rearrangement uses TRBV10-3 and TRBJ2-5; no clear D gene. Germline CDR1 is ENHRY and CDR2 is SYGVKD. The CDR3 length is 12 residues. Deletions cut 1 base from V and 2 bases from J, with 2 bases between. The CDR3 nucleotides read TGTGCCATCAGTGAGTTTCAAGAGACCCAGTACTTC. This codes for CAISEFQETQYF.

This clonotype was recorded many times. The CDR3 spells CAIKRGGHSNTGELFF. CDR3 bases: TGTGCCATCAAAAGAGGGGGACATTCGAACACCGGGGAGCTGTTTTTT. The rearrangement uses TRBV10-3 and TRBJ2-2, with D possibly matching TRBD1 (6 bases). The germline V gene has CDR1 ENHRY and CDR2 SYGVKD. The CDR3 has 16 amino acids. Trimming stripped 7 bases from V and 0 bases from J, with 15 bases between.

This clonotype was recorded a few times. The chain uses TRBV25-1 and TRBJ2-3; TRBD1 or TRBD2 may be the D gene (6 bases each). The CDR3 has 12 amino acids. Trimming removed 6 bases from V and 4 bases from J, with 8 bases in between. Germline-derived CDR1 and CDR2 are MGHDK and SYGVNS. CDR3: CASRGGPDTQYF. The CDR3 DNA is TGTGCCAGCAGAGGGGGGCCAGATACGCAGTATTTT.

V gene TRBV19 combines with J gene TRBJ2-3, with TRBD1 identical over 9 bases. CDR1 and CDR2 from the germline V gene are LNHDA and SQIVND (reference sequence). Trimming removed 3 bases from V and 4 bases from J; junction bases left unmatched: 2. The CDR3 is 14 amino acids. The CDR3 here is CASSMGTGSDTQYF. As DNA, the CDR3 is TGTGCCAGTAGTATGGGGACAGGGTCAGATACGCAGTATTTT.

The chain recombines TRBV29-1 with TRBJ2-5; TRBD2 matches 12 bases. From germline, CDR1 is SQVTM and CDR2 ANQGSEA. The CDR3 length is 17 residues. Trimming took 4 bases from V and 2 from J; bases not matched to a gene: 11. CDR3 DNA: TGCAGCGTTGTCTGGACTAGCGGGATGGGGACGCAAGAGACCCAGTACTTC. Residues: CSVVWTSGMGTQETQYF.

This clonotype was recorded at least ten times. V gene TRBV3-1 combines with J gene TRBJ2-3, with TRBD2 matching 8 bases. The germline CDR1 and CDR2 sequences are LGHDT and YNNKEL (reference sequence). CDR3 length: 12 amino acids. DNA of the CDR3: TGTTCGGGGGGGGAGAGGACAGATACGCAGTATTTT. This codes for CSGGERTDTQYF.

This clonotype has just a few counts. This sequence joins TRBV27 and TRBJ2-2; the match to TRBD2 covers 7 bases. The CDR3 has 15 residues. Germline values: CDR1 MNHEY, CDR2 SMNVEV (reference sequence). Trimming removed 1 base from V and 4 bases from J; junction bases left unmatched: 3. As DNA, the CDR3 is TGTGCCAGCAGTTTATGGGCTAGCGGCACCGGGGAGCTGTTTTTT. Residues: CASSLWASGTGELFF.

The genes are TRBV5-1 and TRBJ2-7, with 9 bases aligning to TRBD1. V was pared by 3 bases and J by 1 base, with 17 bases of the junction left unmatched. This CDR3 comprises 19 residues. CDR1 and CDR2 (germline): SGHRS, YFSETQ. The CDR3 here is CASSWTTGGHGPISYEQYF. The CDR3 nucleotides are TGCGCCAGCAGCTGGACAACAGGGGGCCATGGTCCAATTTCCTACGAGCAGTACTTC.

This rearrangement joins TRBV9 to TRBJ2-3; TRBD1 agrees at 7 bases. Germline CDR1 and CDR2: SGDLS and YYNGEE. J gave up 1 base and V 0 bases, and 2 bases lay outside the gene matches. This CDR3 spans 15 amino acids. CDR3: CASSVATGGTDTQYF. Written as DNA, the CDR3 is TGTGCCAGCAGCGTAGCAACAGGGGGCACAGATACGCAGTATTTT.

This clonotype was counted a few times. This chain uses TRBV10-3 with TRBJ2-6; 8 bases match TRBD1. The CDR3 extends over 16 amino acids. Germline lookup yields CDR1 ENHRY and CDR2 SYGVKD. V shed 6 bases, J shed 0 bases, and the junction held 4 bases outside the gene matches. The CDR3, as DNA: TGTGCCATCAGCCCTGGACAGGGCTCTGGGGCCAACGTCCTGACTTTC. It specifies CAISPGQGSGANVLTF.

This clonotype was seen a handful of times. This chain links TRBV3-1 with TRBJ1-1; no clear D gene. CDR3 length equals 15 residues. V was clipped by 0 bases and J by 1 base, with 9 bases between them. Germline V gene sequence: CDR1 LGHDT, CDR2 YNNKEL (reference sequence). The CDR3 nucleotides are TGTGCCAGCAGCCAAGAGGGCGGTTGGAACACTGAAGCTTTCTTT. It is translated as CASSQEGGWNTEAFF.

CDR3 residues: CAISGSTGELFF. CDR3 bases: TGTGCCATCTCAGGGAGCACCGGGGAGCTGTTTTTT. The chain recombines TRBV10-3 with TRBJ2-2, with D perhaps TRBD1 or TRBD2 (5 bases each). CDR3 length equals 12 residues. CDR1 ENHRY and CDR2 SYGVKD come from the germline V gene. V was shortened by 8 bases and J by 4 bases, with 8 bases between the two germline ends.

This clonotype showed up many times. The V gene is TRBV11-2, the J gene TRBJ1-6, with D maybe TRBD1 (6 bases). The CDR3 has 14 residues. Trimming left V 1 base short and J 10 bases short, with 11 bases between. CDR1 and CDR2 (germline): SGHAT, FQNNGV. CDR3 DNA: TGTGCCAGCAGCTTAGGCCAGGGGAAATCACCCCTCCACTTT. This sequence encodes CASSLGQGKSPLHF.

This sequence joins TRBV24-1 and TRBJ2-3; D is unclear. CDR3 length: 12 amino acids. Looked up from germline, CDR1 is KGHDR and CDR2 is SFDVKD. V was clipped by 1 base and J by 6 bases, with 4 bases between them. CDR3 coding DNA: TGTGCCACCAGTGATTTTGGGGATACGCAGTATTTT. This encodes CATSDFGDTQYF.